The 28 T cell receptor beta chains given below trace back to one sample, sequenced in a study of blood T cell repertoires in COVID-19. TCRdb's copy holds only in-frame clones and misses some; the assay was immunoSEQ multiplex PCR. Among roughly 410,000 clones, 80% to 90% were seen once, and the ten largest hold about 2.3%. Source material: peripheral blood. Receptors were obtained from a woman aged 55 to 70 with COVID-19, enrolled during active disease.

This chain connects TRBV3-1 (or the pseudogene TRBV3-2) to TRBJ1-1, with D possibly matching TRBD1 (6 bases). Germline V gene sequence: CDR1 LGHDT, CDR2 YNNKEL (reference sequence). The V end lost 1 base, the J end lost 2 bases, and 11 bases lay between the germline ends. This CDR3 region has 15 residues. CDR3 DNA: TGTGCCAGCAGCCAAGGCCTCGGGACAAACACTGAAGCTTTCTTT. It encodes CASSQGLGTNTEAFF.

The chain uses TRBV5-6 and TRBJ1-6; D remains ambiguous. The CDR3 runs to 12 residues. CDR1 SGHDT and CDR2 YYEEEE come from the germline V gene. V shed 3 bases and J shed 10 bases, with 8 bases lying between them. The CDR3 nucleotides read TGTGCCAGCAGCTGGGCCCGATCACCCCTCCACTTT. Translation: CASSWARSPLHF.

The V gene is TRBV9, the J gene TRBJ1-1, with D tentatively TRBD1 (6 bases). V lost 4 bases to trimming and J lost 3 bases, with 10 bases between them. The length of the CDR3 is 13 residues. Germline V CDR1 and CDR2: SGDLS, YYNGEE. CDR3 DNA: TGTGCCAGCAGCAACGACAGGTACACTGAAGCTTTCTTT. Translated, it gives CASSNDRYTEAFF.

The CDR3 protein is CASSFNRGEKLFF. The CDR3 DNA reads as TGCGCCAGCAGCTTCAACAGGGGTGAAAAACTGTTTTTT. The chain joins TRBV5-1 to TRBJ1-4; 7 bases match TRBD1. The V gene's germline CDR1 is SGHRS and CDR2 YFSETQ. The CDR3 consists of 13 residues. The junction had 2 bases not matched to a gene; V was cut back by 2 bases and J by 7 bases.

The V gene is TRBV29-1, the J gene TRBJ2-1, with unresolved D. Germline V gene data show CDR1 as SQVTM and CDR2 as ANQGSEA. Trimming took off 4 bases at V and 6 bases at J, with 4 bases between the two ends. The CDR3 has 10 amino acids. CDR3 DNA: TGCAGCGTTGCGTTCAATGAGCAGTTCTTC. As protein: CSVAFNEQFF.

The J gene is TRBJ1-3, the V gene TRBV20-1, with 8 bases that match TRBD1. The CDR3 consists of 11 residues. V shed 6 bases, J shed 10 bases, and the junction held 5 bases outside the gene matches. Germline CDR1 and CDR2: DFQATT and SNEGSKA (reference sequence). CDR3 loop: CSALQGGTIYF. CDR3 in DNA: TGCAGTGCACTACAGGGGGGAACCATATATTTT.

The chain has TRBV2 and TRBJ1-4; no clear D. Between the trimmed V and J ends, which lost 5 bases and 11 bases, there was a span of 12 bases. In germline, CDR1 is SNHLY, CDR2 FYNNEI. This CDR3 spans 12 amino acids. CDR3 region: CASSREVFKLFF. The CDR3 region has the DNA TGTGCCAGCAGTAGAGAAGTGTTTAAACTGTTTTTT. The full variable domain, its missing parts supplied by reference TRBV2 and TRBJ1-4, is EPEVTQTPSHQVTQMGQEVILRCVPISNHLYFYWYRQILGQKVEFLVSFYNNEISEKSEIFDDQFSVERPDGSNFTLKIRSTKLEDSAMYFCASSREVFKLFFGSGTQLSVL.

This chain links TRBV29-1 with TRBJ1-1; D remains ambiguous. CDR3 length equals 12 residues. The V and J ends lost 5 bases and 8 bases respectively, with 15 bases between them. Germline CDR1 SQVTM, CDR2 ANQGSEA. CDR3 DNA sequence: TGCAGCGTTTCCCAATTCGGGGAGGAAGCTTTCTTT. Encoded protein: CSVSQFGEEAFF.

In nucleotides, the CDR3 is TGTGCCAGCAGGGGACTAGCCAAAAACATTCAGTACTTC. Protein sequence: CASRGLAKNIQYF. This sequence joins TRBV2 and TRBJ2-4; TRBD2 might be the D (6 bases). The CDR3 spans 13 residues. Deletions cut 6 bases from V and 0 bases from J, with 6 bases between. CDR1 is SNHLY and CDR2 is FYNNEI in the germline V gene.

The rearrangement joins TRBV27 to TRBJ2-2; 8 bases fit TRBD1. Germline CDR1 and CDR2: MNHEY and SMNVEV (reference sequence). V lost 5 bases and J lost 5; bases outside the gene matches: 13. The CDR3 consists of 17 residues. The CDR3 is CASSPLTGQGKTGELFF. The CDR3 bases are TGTGCCAGCAGTCCACTAACTGGACAGGGTAAAACCGGGGAGCTGTTTTTT.

This clone was detected only a few times. The chain has TRBV7-9 and TRBJ2-1; 11 nucleotides match TRBD2. The CDR3 spans 16 residues. CDR1 and CDR2 (germline): SEHNR, FQNEAQ (reference sequence). Trimming at V came to 5 bases and at J to 2 bases, leaving 5 bases not matched to a gene. The CDR3 sequence is CASSTLLAGAYNEQFF. The CDR3 coding sequence is TGTGCCAGCAGCACCCTACTAGCGGGGGCCTACAATGAGCAGTTCTTC.

The J gene is TRBJ1-6, the V gene TRBV3-1 (or the pseudogene TRBV3-2), with TRBD1 as a possible D gene (5 bases). Deletions cut 4 bases from V and 13 bases from J, with 20 bases between. Germline V lookup: CDR1 LGHDT, CDR2 YNNKEL (reference sequence). The CDR3 spans 15 residues. The CDR3 region is CASSRGDGLSRPLHF. The CDR3 DNA sequence: TGTGCCAGCAGCCGGGGGGACGGGCTCTCCCGTCCCCTCCACTTT.

The chain carries TRBV3-1 (or the pseudogene TRBV3-2) and TRBJ1-2; 8 bases are shared with TRBD1. Germline CDR1 reads LGHDT; CDR2 reads YNNKEL (reference sequence). There are 17 residues in the CDR3. J lost 3 bases, V lost 1 base, and 10 bases had no gene match. The CDR3 DNA is TGTGCCAGCAGCCAAGCAAAGACAGGGGACCGATACTATGGCTACACCTTC. It translates to CASSQAKTGDRYYGYTF.

The V call is TRBV3-1 (or the pseudogene TRBV3-2), the J call TRBJ1-1, with 8 bases lining up with TRBD1. The V gene's germline CDR1 is LGHDT and CDR2 YNNKEL (reference sequence). The CDR3 has 13 residues. V trimming: 3 bases; J trimming: 7 bases; junction bases outside the gene matches: 4. This CDR3 is CASSHHGQGEAFF. CDR3 DNA sequence: TGTGCCAGCAGCCACCACGGACAGGGTGAAGCTTTCTTT.

This clone was counted only a few times. This chain links TRBV18 with TRBJ1-2; D may be TRBD1 (6 bases). The CDR3 is made up of 13 amino acids. Germline lookup yields CDR1 KGHSH and CDR2 LQKENI. V lost 3 bases and J 8 bases, leaving 13 bases between the germline ends. The CDR3 protein is CASSPGAQDGYTF. CDR3 bases: TGTGCCAGCTCACCGGGGGCCCAGGACGGCTACACCTTC.

The chain has TRBV5-1 and TRBJ2-5; 9 bases agree with TRBD1. Per germline, CDR1 SGHRS and CDR2 YFSETQ. This CDR3 comprises 16 residues. The V segment lost 0 bases and the J segment 2 bases; nucleotides outside the gene matches: 5. The CDR3 sequence: CASSLASTGGQETQYF. The CDR3 DNA reads TGCGCCAGCAGCTTGGCCTCGACAGGGGGTCAAGAGACCCAGTACTTC. The whole variable domain, filled in from reference TRBV5-1 and TRBJ2-5, reads KAGVTQTPRYLIKTRGQQVTLSCSPISGHRSVSWYQQTPGQGLQFLFEYFSETQRNKGNFPGRFSGRQFSNSRSEMNVSTLELGDSALYLCASSLASTGGQETQYFGPGTRLLVL.

Turning to this clone: The identical CDR3 is also encoded by other nucleotide sequences in the sample. The chain is built from TRBV7-2 and TRBJ1-2; D unresolved. V lost 0 bases and J 2 bases, leaving 7 bases between the germline ends. CDR1 and CDR2 (germline): SGHTA, FQGNSA. The CDR3 is 14 residues long. This chain's CDR3 is CASSLARANYGYTF. The CDR3 DNA sequence: TGTGCCAGCAGCTTAGCGCGCGCAAACTATGGCTACACCTTC.

This chain connects TRBV23-1 to TRBJ2-5; D remains unclear. TRBV23-1 falls under the ORF class, with uncertain function. The CDR3 has 10 residues. Trimming took off 5 bases at V and 5 bases at J, with 3 bases between the two ends. The CDR3 coding sequence is TGCGCCAGCAGTTCTGAGACCCAGTACTTC. Residues: CASSSETQYF.

The chain is built from TRBV5-1 and TRBJ2-3; 8 nucleotides match TRBD2. CDR1 SGHRS and CDR2 YFSETQ come from the germline V gene. The CDR3 totals 13 residues. After removal of 4 bases from V and 4 bases from J, the junction contained 2 bases not matched to a gene. The CDR3 region is CASSHGGADTQYF. The CDR3, as DNA: TGCGCCAGCAGCCACGGGGGGGCAGATACGCAGTATTTT.

The chain employs TRBV28 and TRBJ1-5; 7 positions agree with TRBD1. This CDR3 is built from 13 residues. Germline CDR1 MDHEN, CDR2 SYDVKM. V was pared by 3 bases and J by 8 bases, with 4 bases of the junction left unmatched. CDR3 residues: CASSLRGRKPQHF. Here the CDR3 DNA reads TGTGCCAGCAGTTTGAGGGGGCGTAAGCCCCAGCATTTT.

The chain joins TRBV11-2 to TRBJ1-2, with 7 bases matching TRBD1. Germline CDR1 is SGHAT and CDR2 is FQNNGV. This CDR3 region has 14 residues. J gave up 3 bases and V 6 bases, and 7 bases lay outside the gene matches. The DNA for the CDR3 is TGTGCCAGCAGTTCACTACAGGGGTACTATGGCTACACCTTC. As protein: CASSSLQGYYGYTF.

This clone was seen only once. The chain recombines TRBV2 with TRBJ1-5, with D maybe TRBD1 (5 bases). CDR3 length equals 17 residues. Per germline, CDR1 SNHLY and CDR2 FYNNEI. With 1 base removed from V and 5 bases from J, the gap between germline ends came to 18 bases. This CDR3 is CASSEVRDAWSDQPQHF. The CDR3, as DNA: TGTGCCAGCAGTGAAGTGCGGGACGCATGGTCCGATCAGCCCCAGCATTTT.

The chain joins TRBV7-2 to TRBJ2-3; D is possibly TRBD2 (5 bases). Germline V gene sequence: CDR1 SGHTA, CDR2 FQGNSA. Deletions cut 10 bases from V and 3 bases from J, with 20 bases between. CDR3 length: 15 amino acids. The CDR3 nucleotides are TGTGCCACCGCACCGTCTGGCGGGCAAACAGATACGCAGTATTTT. Translated, it gives CATAPSGGQTDTQYF.

This clone was recorded only once. The gene calls are TRBV7-9 and TRBJ2-7; no clear D gene. The CDR3 is 16 amino acids. Looked up from germline, CDR1 is SEHNR and CDR2 is FQNEAQ (reference sequence). Trimming cost V 2 bases and J 0 bases, with 14 bases left between them. For the CDR3, the DNA is TGTGCCAGCAGCTTATTTCCCGCACTTTCCTCCTACGAGCAGTACTTC. Encoded protein: CASSLFPALSSYEQYF.

In this sample, this clone turned up many times. This sequence joins TRBV14 and TRBJ2-7; 10 bases line up with TRBD2. This CDR3 region has 16 residues. Germline V gene sequence: CDR1 SGHDN, CDR2 FVKESK. Trimming cost V 4 bases and J 6 bases; bases outside gene matches: 12. The CDR3 DNA follows: TGTGCCAGCAGCCGCCAGCGGGGGGGCCACGGTAGCGAGCAGTACTTC. Protein product: CASSRQRGGHGSEQYF.

The CDR3 spells CASSLGTGYGEQYF. The CDR3 nucleotides read TGTGCCAGCAGCTTAGGGACAGGGTACGGGGAGCAGTACTTC. The chain combines TRBV7-2 with TRBJ2-7, with 8 bases that match TRBD1. The CDR3 covers 14 residues. Trimming took 1 base from V and 7 from J; bases not matched to a gene: 6. Germline CDR1 is SGHTA and CDR2 is FQGNSA.

The chain uses TRBV4-1 and TRBJ2-2; 7 nucleotides agree with TRBD1. This CDR3 spans 16 amino acids. Germline CDR1 is MGHRA and CDR2 is YSYEKL. The trim removed 3 bases at V and 8 bases at J, leaving 12 bases unmatched. DNA of the CDR3: TGCGCCAGCAGCCAGGACAGGAGGCCGATAAGGGGGGAGCTGTTTTTT. It encodes CASSQDRRPIRGELFF.

The V call is TRBV5-1, the J call TRBJ2-5; 11 bases line up with TRBD2. Germline lookup yields CDR1 SGHRS and CDR2 YFSETQ. Trimming cost V 4 bases and J 1 base; bases outside gene matches: 6. This CDR3 has 16 residues. This CDR3 is CASSPALAGGQETQYF. Here the CDR3 DNA reads TGCGCCAGCAGCCCGGCCCTAGCGGGGGGCCAAGAGACCCAGTACTTC.